The 23 T cell receptor beta chains reported below all come from one sample, sequenced in a study of blood T cell repertoires in COVID-19. Some clones are missing from TCRdb's copy, which holds only in-frame ones; the method was immunoSEQ multiplex PCR. Of about 120,000 clones listed, 80% to 90% are singletons. Sequencing was done on a sample of peripheral blood. Source of these receptors: a man in his 70s with active or convalescent COVID-19.

The rearrangement uses TRBV19 and TRBJ1-1, with 7 bases that match TRBD1. The CDR3 runs to 13 residues. CDR1 is LNHDA and CDR2 is SQIVND in the germline V gene (reference sequence). The junction had 5 bases not matched to a gene; V was cut back by 6 bases and J by 4 bases. The CDR3, as DNA: TGTGCCAGTAGGCCTGACAGGGTCACTGAAGCTTTCTTT. Amino acid sequence: CASRPDRVTEAFF.

The V call is TRBV20-1, the J call TRBJ2-5; D call uncertain. The CDR3 extends over 13 amino acids. V shed 3 bases and J shed 2 bases, with 10 bases lying between them. CDR1 is DFQATT and CDR2 is SNEGSKA in the germline V gene (reference sequence). The CDR3 is CSASGPIQETQYF. The CDR3 nucleotides read TGCAGTGCTAGTGGGCCGATACAAGAGACCCAGTACTTC.

V is TRBV2 and J is TRBJ2-2, with TRBD2 as a possible D gene (5 bases). Germline loops: CDR1 SNHLY, CDR2 FYNNEI. V lost 4 bases to trimming and J lost 2 bases, with 11 bases between them. This CDR3 spans 15 amino acids. CDR3 DNA sequence: TGTGCCAGCAGTGTCCTCCGGGGTAACACCGGGGAGCTGTTTTTT. It is translated as CASSVLRGNTGELFF. Full variable domain (rest looked up from reference TRBV2 and TRBJ2-2): EPEVTQTPSHQVTQMGQEVILRCVPISNHLYFYWYRQILGQKVEFLVSFYNNEISEKSEIFDDQFSVERPDGSNFTLKIRSTKLEDSAMYFCASSVLRGNTGELFFGEGSRLTVL.

This clone showed up just once. The chain has TRBV19 and TRBJ2-7, with 9 bases that match TRBD1. CDR1 is LNHDA and CDR2 is SQIVND in the germline V gene (reference sequence). With 4 bases clipped from V and 2 bases from J, the junction kept 3 bases outside the gene matches. CDR3 length: 14 residues. CDR3 sequence reads: CASSTTGGAYEQYF. The DNA for the CDR3 is TGTGCCAGTAGTACGACAGGGGGGGCCTACGAGCAGTACTTC.

This chain links TRBV19 with TRBJ1-1; 7 nucleotides agree with TRBD1. CDR3 size: 15 residues. The germline V gene has CDR1 LNHDA and CDR2 SQIVND (reference sequence). V gave up 5 bases and J gave up 0 bases; unmatched junction bases: 6. CDR3 nucleotide sequence: TGTGCCAGTAGTTCTCCGACAGGGCTGAACACTGAAGCTTTCTTT. Translating it yields CASSSPTGLNTEAFF. Full variable domain (remainder filled in from reference TRBV19 and TRBJ1-1): DGGITQSPKYLFRKEGQNVTLSCEQNLNHDAMYWYRQDPGQGLRLIYYSQIVNDFQKGDIAEGYSVSREKKESFPLTVTSAQKNPTAFYLCASSSPTGLNTEAFFGQGTRLTVV.

V and J are TRBV2 and TRBJ2-4, with TRBD1 matching 7 bases. The CDR3 runs 15 residues. CDR1 is SNHLY and CDR2 is FYNNEI in the germline V gene. V was pared by 4 bases and J by 8 bases, with 11 bases of the junction left unmatched. CDR3 nucleotides: TGTGCCAGCAGTGTGGACAGGTCGGGCTATTACATTCAGTACTTC. It translates to CASSVDRSGYYIQYF.

The chain couples TRBV5-5 to TRBJ1-5; D is undetermined. The germline CDR1 and CDR2 sequences are SGHKS and YYEKEE (reference sequence). Trimming removed 5 bases at V and 9 bases at J, with 24 bases between. The CDR3 contains 16 residues. This CDR3 reads CASSWVAWALERPQHF. The CDR3 DNA reads TGTGCCAGCAGTTGGGTTGCGTGGGCCCTTGAACGGCCCCAGCATTTT.

In its sample, this clone was seen once. The CDR3 region has the DNA TGCGCCAGCAGCTTGACATGGTCCGAGCAGTACTTC. Translated: CASSLTWSEQYF. The gene calls are TRBV5-1 and TRBJ2-7; D gene unclear. V was cut by 1 base and J by 6 bases, with 8 bases left in between. CDR1 is SGHRS, CDR2 YFSETQ, per germline. The CDR3 length is 12 residues.

CDR3 protein: CASSQGQGAFDEKLFF. CDR3 nucleotide sequence: TGTGCCAGCAGCCAAGGACAGGGGGCCTTCGATGAAAAACTGTTTTTT. The chain combines TRBV6-2 or TRBV6-3 with TRBJ1-4, with 11 bases fitting TRBD1. V dropped 6 bases and J dropped 6; count of bases not matched to a gene: 9. Germline CDR1 MNHEY, CDR2 SVGEGT. The CDR3 has 16 residues.

The CDR3, as DNA: TGTGCCAGCAGTCCTTCCGCAGGGATGGAGACCCAGTACTTC. It codes for CASSPSAGMETQYF. This chain links TRBV6-5 with TRBJ2-5; perhaps TRBD1 as D (5 bases). Germline CDR1 is MNHEY and CDR2 is SVGAGI. The CDR3 has 14 amino acids. Trimming shortened V by 5 bases and J by 5 bases, and 15 bases separated the two germline ends.

The chain carries TRBV19 and TRBJ2-3; D may be TRBD1 (6 bases). V lost 5 bases and J lost 2, with 14 bases in between. The CDR3 spans 15 residues. CDR1 and CDR2 from the germline V gene are LNHDA and SQIVND (reference sequence). The CDR3 region is CASSSLRGYTDTQYF. The CDR3 bases are TGTGCCAGTAGTTCCCTCAGGGGATACACAGATACGCAGTATTTT.

The chain links TRBV28 to TRBJ1-5, with no clear D. V was shortened by 7 bases and J by 5 bases, with 9 bases between the two germline ends. CDR1 is MDHEN and CDR2 is SYDVKM in the germline V gene. The CDR3 runs to 12 residues. The CDR3 coding sequence is TGTGCCAGCAACGAGAGGGATCAGCCCCAGCATTTT. The encoded protein is CASNERDQPQHF.

The chain is built from TRBV14 and TRBJ2-1; unclear D gene. V was clipped by 1 base and J by 0 bases, with 16 bases between them. The CDR3 is 18 residues long. In germline, CDR1 is SGHDN, CDR2 FVKESK. CDR3 coding DNA: TGTGCCAGCAGCCAAGCCGGAGCTAAGACCGGCTCCTACAATGAGCAGTTCTTC. Protein: CASSQAGAKTGSYNEQFF.

CDR3 sequence: CSVETSTDTQYF. As DNA, the CDR3 is TGCAGCGTTGAGACTAGCACAGATACGCAGTATTTT. The chain couples TRBV29-1 to TRBJ2-3; D remains ambiguous. The V gene's germline CDR1 is SQVTM and CDR2 ANQGSEA. The CDR3 is 12 amino acids. The V end was cut by 3 bases, the J end by 0 bases, with 4 bases between.

The chain links TRBV28 to TRBJ1-2; D might be TRBD1 (5 bases). Trimming removed 5 bases from V and 4 bases from J, with 23 bases in between. The CDR3 contains 17 residues. Germline CDR1 reads MDHEN; CDR2 reads SYDVKM. CDR3 protein: CASSGAGVALLTYGYTF. The CDR3 DNA sequence: TGTGCCAGCAGTGGGGCGGGGGTAGCCTTACTAACCTATGGCTACACCTTC.

Notes on this clone: Other DNA sequences in this specimen translate into the identical CDR3. The chain recombines TRBV3-1 (or the pseudogene TRBV3-2) with TRBJ1-5; D is perhaps TRBD1 (5 bases). The CDR3 covers 15 residues. Germline V CDR1 and CDR2: LGHDT, YNNKEL (reference sequence). Trimming took off 1 base at V and 4 bases at J, with 11 bases between the two ends. In nucleotides, the CDR3 is TGTGCCAGCAGCCAAGGAAGGGGAGGGAATCAGCCCCAGCATTTT. Amino acids: CASSQGRGGNQPQHF.

The rearrangement links TRBV15 to TRBJ1-5; 7 nucleotides agree with TRBD1. Germline trimming cut 0 bases from V and 6 bases from J; bases unmatched to any gene: 23. The CDR3 totals 21 residues. The germline CDR1 and CDR2 sequences are LNHNV and YYDKDF (reference sequence). The CDR3 reads CATSRDRNRNYSPGQTQPQHF. CDR3 DNA: TGTGCCACCAGCAGAGATCGTAATCGCAATTACTCTCCGGGACAGACTCAGCCCCAGCATTTT.

The chain employs TRBV28 and TRBJ1-1; D not certain. Deletions cut 5 bases from V and 1 base from J, with 11 bases between. Germline loops: CDR1 MDHEN, CDR2 SYDVKM. CDR3 length equals 14 residues. CDR3 in DNA: TGTGCCAGCAGTCCCCAGACAAGGAACACTGAAGCTTTCTTT. This sequence encodes CASSPQTRNTEAFF.

The chain couples TRBV6-5 to TRBJ2-7; perhaps TRBD1 as D (6 bases). CDR3 length: 16 residues. Germline V gene sequence: CDR1 MNHEY, CDR2 SVGAGI. The V end lost 0 bases, the J end lost 4 bases, and 16 bases lay between the germline ends. The CDR3 DNA is TGTGCCAGCAGTTACTCGAGCGTGGGGGCTAATTACGAGCAGTACTTC. Translating it yields CASSYSSVGANYEQYF.

CDR3 in amino acids: CAISHTSNRGPLVRETQYF. The CDR3 region has the DNA TGTGCCATCAGTCACACCAGTAACAGGGGGCCTTTGGTCCGGGAGACCCAGTACTTC. The rearrangement joins TRBV10-3 to TRBJ2-5, with 9 bases identical to TRBD1. The CDR3 is made up of 19 amino acids. V shed 5 bases, J shed 5 bases, and the junction held 21 bases outside the gene matches. Germline CDR1 reads ENHRY; CDR2 reads SYGVKD.

The rearrangement joins TRBV2 to TRBJ2-5, with D perhaps TRBD2 (5 bases). Trimming left V 4 bases short and J 5 bases short, with 8 bases between. This CDR3 has 12 residues. Germline CDR1 and CDR2: SNHLY and FYNNEI. CDR3 amino acids: CASSAGDETQYF. CDR3 bases: TGTGCCAGCAGTGCCGGGGATGAGACCCAGTACTTC.

The CDR3 sequence: CASSQDLTGGLNEQFF. The DNA of the CDR3 is TGTGCCAGCAGCCAAGATTTGACAGGGGGACTCAATGAGCAGTTCTTC. This chain uses TRBV3-1 (or the pseudogene TRBV3-2) with TRBJ2-1, with TRBD1 identical over 9 bases. The CDR3 extends over 16 amino acids. Trimming took 0 bases from V and 6 from J; bases not matched to a gene: 6. The germline gives CDR1 LGHDT, CDR2 YNNKEL (reference sequence).

This chain connects TRBV5-1 to TRBJ1-4; 10 bases agree with TRBD1. The junction had 3 bases not matched to a gene; V was cut back by 0 bases and J by 4 bases. Germline assignment: CDR1 SGHRS and CDR2 YFSETQ. CDR3 length: 16 residues. CDR3 region: CASSLGQGASNEKLFF. DNA for the CDR3: TGCGCCAGCAGCTTGGGACAGGGGGCAAGTAATGAAAAACTGTTTTTT.